Listed below are T cell receptor beta chains from one sample, sequenced in a study of blood T cell repertoires in COVID-19. TCRdb keeps only in-frame clones here, not all; method: immunoSEQ multiplex PCR. The table includes 70,000 to 90,000 clones, roughly 85% detected once. The sample comprised peripheral blood. The receptor set was obtained from a man aged 45 to 65 with COVID-19, enrolled during active disease. CDR3s include the opening cysteine and the closing phenylalanine or tryptophan. D genes are given only for firm matches. Clone size appears in some rows only: once, few, many, or a class for an expanded clone.

J gene	D gene	clone size	V gene	CDR3 protein	CDR3 DNA
TRBJ1-5	TRBD1	-	TRBV28	CASSLTRDSQPQHF	TGTGCCAGCAGCCTTACCCGGGACAGTCAGCCCCAGCATTTT
TRBJ2-2	-	-	TRBV5-1	CASSLTGVTGELFF	TGCGCCAGCAGCTTGACTGGTGTCACCGGGGAGCTGTTTTTT
TRBJ2-1	TRBD2	-	TRBV6-1	CASSEATSGVGNEQFF	TGTGCCAGCAGTGAAGCGACCAGCGGGGTGGGCAATGAGCAGTTCTTC
TRBJ2-3	-	-	TRBV30	CAWSGQARDTQYF	TGTGCCTGGAGTGGCCAGGCCAGGGATACGCAGTATTTT
TRBJ1-3	-	once	TRBV18	CASSPQGFGNTIYF	TGTGCCAGCTCACCACAGGGGTTCGGAAACACCATATATTTT
TRBJ2-1	-	-	TRBV5-1	CASSAPPGLVEQFF	TGCGCCAGCAGCGCCCCCCCGGGTTTGGTTGAGCAGTTCTTC
TRBJ2-5	TRBD1	-	TRBV6-5	CASSYFWTGGETQYF	TGTGCCAGCAGTTACTTTTGGACAGGGGGAGAGACCCAGTACTTC
TRBJ2-1	-	-	TRBV16	CASSQPPMRFYNEQFF	TGTGCCAGCAGCCAACCCCCGATGCGGTTTTACAATGAGCAGTTCTTC
TRBJ2-5	TRBD2	-	TRBV28	CASRRAGGGETQYF	TGTGCCAGCAGACGTGCGGGAGGAGGAGAGACCCAGTACTTC
TRBJ2-5	-	-	TRBV6-2/TRBV6-3	CASSYGLRQETQYF	TGTGCCAGCAGTTACGGGCTAAGACAAGAGACCCAGTACTTC
TRBJ2-5	-	-	TRBV5-1	CASSSGHIEETQYF	TGCGCCAGCAGCTCCGGACACATAGAAGAGACCCAGTACTTC
TRBJ1-2	-	-	TRBV30	CAGAVTGNYGYTF	TGTGCCGGCGCCGTGACAGGCAACTATGGCTACACCTTC
TRBJ2-1	TRBD1	-	TRBV11-1	CASSLVPGQGINEQFF	TGTGCCAGCAGCTTAGTACCGGGACAGGGGATCAATGAGCAGTTCTTC
TRBJ2-1	TRBD2	-	TRBV4-1	CASSQDGRTYNEQFF	TGCGCCAGCAGCCAGGACGGGAGGACCTACAATGAGCAGTTCTTC
TRBJ2-7	-	-	TRBV18	CASSPPTGYYEQYF	TGTGCCAGCTCACCACCGACAGGTTACTACGAGCAGTACTTC
TRBJ2-7	TRBD2	few	TRBV6-6	CASSSSGRSHYEQYF	TGTGCCAGCAGTTCCAGCGGGAGAAGTCACTACGAGCAGTACTTC
TRBJ2-7	TRBD1	-	TRBV5-4	CASSSPDRGVNEQYF	TGTGCCAGCAGCTCCCCCGACAGGGGTGTAAACGAGCAGTACTTC
TRBJ2-1	-	-	TRBV9	CASSGGHDRSNNEQFF	TGTGCCAGCAGCGGGGGCCATGACAGGTCGAACAATGAGCAGTTCTTC
TRBJ2-1	TRBD2	-	TRBV24-1	CATSDTTSGGRGEQFF	TGTGCCACCAGTGACACCACTAGCGGAGGGAGGGGGGAGCAGTTCTTC
TRBJ2-7	-	-	TRBV14	CASSPGGLEQYF	TGTGCCAGCAGCCCCGGAGGGCTCGAGCAGTACTTC
TRBJ2-7	TRBD1	-	TRBV5-1	CASSFDRAEQYF	TGCGCCAGCAGCTTTGACAGGGCCGAGCAGTACTTC
TRBJ2-7	TRBD2	-	TRBV7-9	CASSPSGSSYEQYF	TGTGCCAGCAGCCCTAGCGGGAGCTCCTACGAGCAGTACTTC
TRBJ2-5	-	-	TRBV7-2	CASSLVGTGYQETQYF	TGTGCCAGCAGCTTAGTGGGAACAGGGTACCAAGAGACCCAGTACTTC
TRBJ2-1	TRBD2	-	TRBV29-1	CSVVTSGSNEQFF	TGCAGCGTTGTGACTAGCGGGAGTAATGAGCAGTTCTTC
TRBJ1-1	-	-	TRBV4-3	CASSQETWGRDTEAFF	TGCGCCAGCAGCCAAGAGACTTGGGGGCGCGACACTGAAGCTTTCTTT
TRBJ1-3	-	-	TRBV7-2	CASSLGTSSGNTIYF	TGTGCCAGCAGCTTAGGAACAAGCTCTGGAAACACCATATATTTT
TRBJ1-5	-	-	TRBV27	CASSPQGVQPQHF	TGTGCCAGCAGTCCCCAAGGGGTCCAGCCCCAGCATTTT
TRBJ2-1	TRBD2	-	TRBV27	CASSRGTSGYNEQFF	TGTGCCAGCAGCCGGGGGACTAGCGGGTACAATGAGCAGTTCTTC
TRBJ1-2	TRBD1	-	TRBV27	CACTRGRSYGYTF	TGTGCCTGTACCAGGGGGCGCAGCTATGGCTACACCTTC
TRBJ2-1	-	-	TRBV11-3	CASSLGGTAAHEQFF	TGTGCCAGCAGCTTAGGGGGGACTGCCGCTCATGAGCAGTTCTTC
TRBJ2-5	TRBD1	-	TRBV5-1	CASSWDRQETQYF	TGCGCCAGCAGTTGGGACAGGCAAGAGACCCAGTACTTC
TRBJ1-5	-	-	TRBV2	CASRSPYGEPQHF	TGTGCCAGCCGGAGCCCCTACGGGGAGCCCCAGCATTTT
TRBJ1-5	-	-	TRBV6-5	CATTTGFNQPQHF	TGTGCCACCACAACAGGTTTCAATCAGCCCCAGCATTTT
TRBJ2-3	-	-	TRBV24-1	CATGPSGRHTQYF	TGTGCCACCGGTCCCTCAGGGAGGCATACGCAGTATTTT
TRBJ2-7	-	few	TRBV21-1	CASSKAGGSSYEQYF	TGTGCCAGCAGCAAAGCGGGGGGGAGCTCCTACGAGCAGTACTTC
TRBJ2-4	-	-	TRBV6-2/TRBV6-3	CASSYSSGGLRGIQYF	TGTGCCAGCAGTTACTCGTCCGGGGGACTTAGGGGCATTCAGTACTTC
TRBJ2-1	TRBD2	-	TRBV5-6	CASSETSGHSYNEQFF	TGTGCCAGCAGCGAGACTAGCGGGCACTCCTACAATGAGCAGTTCTTC
TRBJ2-3	TRBD2	-	TRBV28	CASSPPGGRANTQYF	TGTGCCAGCAGTCCCCCAGGCGGGAGGGCCAATACGCAGTATTTT
TRBJ2-1	-	-	TRBV27	CASSLPPSRYNEQFF	TGTGCCAGCAGTTTACCCCCGTCGCGTTACAATGAGCAGTTCTTC
TRBJ1-5	TRBD1	-	TRBV7-8	CASSFVQGANSNQPQHF	TGTGCCAGCAGCTTCGTCCAGGGGGCTAATAGCAATCAGCCCCAGCATTTT
TRBJ1-6	-	once	TRBV7-9	CASSSGQGPSPLHF	TGTGCCAGCAGCTCCGGACAAGGACCTTCTCCCCTCCACTTT
TRBJ2-4	TRBD2	-	TRBV4-1	CASSQDRGTGLAGGPKNIQYF	TGCGCCAGCAGCCAAGATCGGGGCACAGGACTAGCGGGAGGTCCCAAAAACATTCAGTACTTC
TRBJ2-7	TRBD2	-	TRBV7-8	CASSLVAGGLAPEQYF	TGTGCCAGCAGCTTGGTAGCGGGAGGCCTCGCCCCCGAGCAGTACTTC
TRBJ1-2	TRBD1	-	TRBV3-1/TRBV3-2	CASSQAEGAYGYTF	TGTGCCAGCAGCCAGGCTGAGGGGGCCTATGGCTACACCTTC
TRBJ2-5	TRBD1	-	TRBV19	CASSISGGGETQYF	TGTGCCAGTAGTATCTCAGGGGGCGGAGAGACCCAGTACTTC
TRBJ2-1	TRBD1	many	TRBV29-1	CSVEWTGGYNEQFF	TGCAGCGTTGAATGGACAGGGGGTTACAATGAGCAGTTCTTC